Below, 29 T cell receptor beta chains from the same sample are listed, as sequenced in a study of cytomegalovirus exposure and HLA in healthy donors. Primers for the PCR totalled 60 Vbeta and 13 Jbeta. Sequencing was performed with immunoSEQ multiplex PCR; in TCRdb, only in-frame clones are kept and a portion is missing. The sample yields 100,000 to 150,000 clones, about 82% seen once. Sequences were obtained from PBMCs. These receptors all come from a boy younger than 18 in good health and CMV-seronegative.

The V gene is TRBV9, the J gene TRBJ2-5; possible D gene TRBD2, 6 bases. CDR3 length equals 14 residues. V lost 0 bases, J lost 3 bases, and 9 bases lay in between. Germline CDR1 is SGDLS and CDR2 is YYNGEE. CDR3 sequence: CASSVDPSEETQYF. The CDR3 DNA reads TGTGCCAGCAGCGTAGATCCTAGCGAAGAGACCCAGTACTTC.

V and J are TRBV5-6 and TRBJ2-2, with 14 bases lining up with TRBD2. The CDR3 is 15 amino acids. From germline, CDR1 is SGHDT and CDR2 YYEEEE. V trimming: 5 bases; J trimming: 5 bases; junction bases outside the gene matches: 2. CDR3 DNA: TGTGCCAGCAGGGGACTAGCGGGAGTAACCGGGGAGCTGTTTTTT. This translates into CASRGLAGVTGELFF.

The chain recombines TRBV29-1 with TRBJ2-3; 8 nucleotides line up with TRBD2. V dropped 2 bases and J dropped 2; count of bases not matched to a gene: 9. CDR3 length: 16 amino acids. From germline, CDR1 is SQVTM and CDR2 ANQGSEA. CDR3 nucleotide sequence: TGCAGCGTTGAATCCCATTTAGCGGGAATCACAGATACGCAGTATTTT. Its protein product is CSVESHLAGITDTQYF.

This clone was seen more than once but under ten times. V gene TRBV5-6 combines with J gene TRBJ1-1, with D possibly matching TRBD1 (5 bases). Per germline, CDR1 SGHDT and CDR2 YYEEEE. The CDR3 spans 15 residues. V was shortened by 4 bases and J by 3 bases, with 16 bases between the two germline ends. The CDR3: CASSRLPGGDTEAFF. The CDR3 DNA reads TGTGCCAGCAGCCGCCTGCCCGGGGGGGACACTGAAGCTTTCTTT.

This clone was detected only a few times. The CDR3 DNA reads TGTGCCAGCAGCTTCTGGGAGTACGAGCAGTACTTC. Translated: CASSFWEYEQYF. This chain links TRBV5-6 with TRBJ2-7; tentative D call: TRBD2 (5 bases). Germline CDR1 and CDR2: SGHDT and YYEEEE. The CDR3 loop spans 12 amino acids. Trimming cost V 2 bases and J 4 bases, with 7 bases left between them.

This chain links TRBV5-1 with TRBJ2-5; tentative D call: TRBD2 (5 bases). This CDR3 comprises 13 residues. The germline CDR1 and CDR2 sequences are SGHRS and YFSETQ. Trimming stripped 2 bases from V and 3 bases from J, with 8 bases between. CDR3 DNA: TGCGCCAGCAGCTTCGGAGGAGAAGAGACCCAGTACTTC. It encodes CASSFGGEETQYF.

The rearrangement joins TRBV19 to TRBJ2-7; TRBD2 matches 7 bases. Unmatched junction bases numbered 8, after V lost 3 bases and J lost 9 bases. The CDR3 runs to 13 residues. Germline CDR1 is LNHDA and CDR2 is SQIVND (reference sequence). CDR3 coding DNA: TGTGCCAGTAGTATGGCCGGGACTACCATGCAGTACTTC. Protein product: CASSMAGTTMQYF.

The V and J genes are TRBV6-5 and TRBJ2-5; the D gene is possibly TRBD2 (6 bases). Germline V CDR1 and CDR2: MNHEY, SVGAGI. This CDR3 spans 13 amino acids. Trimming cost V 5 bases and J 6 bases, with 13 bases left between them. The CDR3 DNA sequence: TGTGCCAGCAGTCGACTAGACGAGAAGACCCAGTACTTC. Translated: CASSRLDEKTQYF.

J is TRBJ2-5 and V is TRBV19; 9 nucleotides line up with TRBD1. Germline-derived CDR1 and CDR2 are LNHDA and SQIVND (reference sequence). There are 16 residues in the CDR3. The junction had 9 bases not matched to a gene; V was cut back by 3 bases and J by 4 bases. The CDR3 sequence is CASSMGQGNFVETQYF. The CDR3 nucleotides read TGTGCCAGTAGTATGGGACAGGGTAATTTTGTAGAGACCCAGTACTTC.

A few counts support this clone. In nucleotides, the CDR3 is TGTGCCAGCAGCTTCGGCCTCCTAACTAGCGGGAGATCAGATACGCAGTATTTT. This codes for CASSFGLLTSGRSDTQYF. The J gene is TRBJ2-3, the V gene TRBV5-4, with 11 bases identical to TRBD2. CDR1 and CDR2 (germline): SGHNT, YYREEE (reference sequence). V gave up 2 bases and J gave up 4 bases; unmatched junction bases: 12. This CDR3 comprises 18 residues.

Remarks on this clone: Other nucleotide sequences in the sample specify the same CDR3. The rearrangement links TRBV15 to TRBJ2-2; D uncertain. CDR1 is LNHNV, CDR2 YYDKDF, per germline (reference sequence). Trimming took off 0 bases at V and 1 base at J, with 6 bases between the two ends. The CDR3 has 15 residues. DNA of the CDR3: TGTGCCACCAGCAGAGATCGAGGGAACACCGGGGAGCTGTTTTTT. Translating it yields CATSRDRGNTGELFF.

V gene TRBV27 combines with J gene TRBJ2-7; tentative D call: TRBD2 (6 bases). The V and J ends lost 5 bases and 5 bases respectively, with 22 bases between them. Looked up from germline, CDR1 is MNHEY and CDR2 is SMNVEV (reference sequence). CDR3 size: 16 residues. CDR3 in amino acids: CASSPTGGRTNDEQYF. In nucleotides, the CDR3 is TGTGCCAGCAGTCCAACGGGTGGACGGACTAACGACGAGCAGTACTTC.

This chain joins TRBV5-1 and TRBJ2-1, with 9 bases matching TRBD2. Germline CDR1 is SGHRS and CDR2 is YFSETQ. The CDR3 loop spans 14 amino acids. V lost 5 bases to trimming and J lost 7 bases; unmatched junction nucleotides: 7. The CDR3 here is CASSWTSDGNEQFF. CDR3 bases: TGCGCCAGCAGTTGGACTAGCGATGGGAATGAGCAGTTCTTC.

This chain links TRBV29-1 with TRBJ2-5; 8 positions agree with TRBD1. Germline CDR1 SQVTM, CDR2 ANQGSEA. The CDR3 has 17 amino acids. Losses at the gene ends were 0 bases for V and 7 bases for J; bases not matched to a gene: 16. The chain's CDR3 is CSVEDLVKDRAFRTQYF. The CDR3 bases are TGCAGCGTTGAAGATCTAGTTAAGGACAGGGCCTTCCGGACCCAGTACTTC. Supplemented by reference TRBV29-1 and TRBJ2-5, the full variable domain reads SAVISQKPSRDICQRGTSLTIQCQVDSQVTMMFWYRQQPGQSLTLIATANQGSEATYESGFVIDKFPISRPNLTFSTLTVSNMSPEDSSIYLCSVEDLVKDRAFRTQYFGPGTRLLVL.

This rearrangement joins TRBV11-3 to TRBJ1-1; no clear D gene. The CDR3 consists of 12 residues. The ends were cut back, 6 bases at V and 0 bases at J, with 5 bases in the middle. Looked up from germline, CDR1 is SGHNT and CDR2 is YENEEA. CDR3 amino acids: CASSSMNTEAFF. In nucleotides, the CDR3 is TGTGCCAGCAGTAGCATGAACACTGAAGCTTTCTTT.

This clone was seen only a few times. The CDR3 is CAIRGLLGNQPQHF. The CDR3 DNA reads as TGTGCCATCAGGGGGCTTTTGGGCAATCAGCCCCAGCATTTT. The rearrangement links TRBV6-1 to TRBJ1-5; 8 nucleotides match TRBD1. The J segment lost 2 bases and the V segment lost 10 bases, leaving 7 bases of the junction unmatched. This CDR3 contains 14 residues. CDR1 is MNHNS, CDR2 SASEGT, per germline.

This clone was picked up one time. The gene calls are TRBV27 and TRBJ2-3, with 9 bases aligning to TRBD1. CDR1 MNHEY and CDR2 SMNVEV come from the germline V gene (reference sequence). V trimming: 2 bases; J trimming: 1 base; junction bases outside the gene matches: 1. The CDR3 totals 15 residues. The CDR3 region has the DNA TGTGCCAGCAGTTTAAGGGACAGGGGCACAGATACGCAGTATTTT. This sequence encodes CASSLRDRGTDTQYF.

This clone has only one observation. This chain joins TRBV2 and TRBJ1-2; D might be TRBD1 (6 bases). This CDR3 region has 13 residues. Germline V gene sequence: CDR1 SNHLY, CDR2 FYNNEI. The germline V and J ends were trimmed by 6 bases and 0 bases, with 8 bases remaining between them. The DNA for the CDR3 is TGTGCCAGCAGCGGACAGTCTAACTATGGCTACACCTTC. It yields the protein CASSGQSNYGYTF.

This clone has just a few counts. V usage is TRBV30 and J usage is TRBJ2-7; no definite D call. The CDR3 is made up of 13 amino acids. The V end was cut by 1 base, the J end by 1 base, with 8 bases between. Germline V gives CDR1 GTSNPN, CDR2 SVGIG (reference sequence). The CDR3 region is CAWSASISYEQYF. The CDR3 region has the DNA TGTGCCTGGAGTGCAAGCATATCCTACGAGCAGTACTTC.

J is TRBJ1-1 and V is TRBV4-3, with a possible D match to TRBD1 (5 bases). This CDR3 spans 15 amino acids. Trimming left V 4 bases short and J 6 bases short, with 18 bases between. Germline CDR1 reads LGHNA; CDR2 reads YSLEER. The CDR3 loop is CASSLYGQGTPEAFF. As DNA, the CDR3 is TGCGCCAGCAGCCTTTACGGCCAGGGTACCCCTGAAGCTTTCTTT.

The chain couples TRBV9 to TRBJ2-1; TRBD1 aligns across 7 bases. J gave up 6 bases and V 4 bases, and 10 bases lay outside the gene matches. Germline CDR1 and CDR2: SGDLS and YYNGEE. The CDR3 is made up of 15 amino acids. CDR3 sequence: CASSSTGTDFNEQFF. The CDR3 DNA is TGTGCCAGCAGCTCCACCGGGACAGATTTCAATGAGCAGTTCTTC.

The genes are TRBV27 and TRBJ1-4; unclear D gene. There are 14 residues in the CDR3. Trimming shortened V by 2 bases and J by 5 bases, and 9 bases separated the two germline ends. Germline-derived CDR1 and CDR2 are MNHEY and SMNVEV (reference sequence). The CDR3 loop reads CASSLMAENEKLFF. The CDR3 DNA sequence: TGTGCCAGCAGTTTAATGGCAGAAAATGAAAAACTGTTTTTT.

The DNA of the CDR3 is TGTGCCTGGAGTCCCAGACAGGGGAACGCTTTCTTT. It specifies CAWSPRQGNAFF. The chain uses TRBV30 and TRBJ1-1; TRBD1 aligns across 8 bases. CDR1 and CDR2 from the germline V gene are GTSNPN and SVGIG (reference sequence). V lost 2 bases to trimming and J lost 11 bases; unmatched junction nucleotides: 7. This CDR3 spans 12 amino acids. Full variable domain (outside the CDR3, taken from reference TRBV30 and TRBJ1-1): SQTIHQWPATLVQPVGSPLSLECTVEGTSNPNLYWYRQAAGRGLQLLFYSVGIGQISSEVPQNLSASRPQDRQFILSSKKLLLSDSGFYLCAWSPRQGNAFFGQGTRLTVV.

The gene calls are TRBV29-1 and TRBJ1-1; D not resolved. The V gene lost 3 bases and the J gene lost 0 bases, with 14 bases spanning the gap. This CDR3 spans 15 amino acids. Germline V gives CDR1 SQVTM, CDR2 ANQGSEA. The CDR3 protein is CSVDGRVSVNTEAFF. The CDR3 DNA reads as TGCAGCGTTGACGGGAGGGTCTCTGTGAACACTGAAGCTTTCTTT.

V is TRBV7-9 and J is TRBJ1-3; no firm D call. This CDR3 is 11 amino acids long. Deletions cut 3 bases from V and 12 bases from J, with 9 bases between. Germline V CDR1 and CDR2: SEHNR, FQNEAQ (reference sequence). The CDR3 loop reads CASSFGINIYF. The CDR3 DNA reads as TGTGCCAGCAGCTTTGGCATCAACATATATTTT.

The CDR3 protein is CASSPQVWLNTEAFF. The CDR3 DNA is TGTGCCAGCAGCCCACAGGTTTGGTTGAACACTGAAGCTTTCTTT. The chain combines TRBV5-8 with TRBJ1-1, with D perhaps TRBD1 (5 bases). The CDR3 extends over 15 amino acids. CDR1 and CDR2 from the germline V gene are SGHTS and YDEGEE. Trimming pared 4 bases from V and 0 bases from J, leaving 13 bases between.

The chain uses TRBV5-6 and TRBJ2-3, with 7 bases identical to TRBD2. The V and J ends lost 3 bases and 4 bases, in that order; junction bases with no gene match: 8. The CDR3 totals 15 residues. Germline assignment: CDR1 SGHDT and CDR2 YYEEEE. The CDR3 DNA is TGTGCCAGCAGCTCAGAAGCGGGATGGGCAGATACGCAGTATTTT. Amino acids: CASSSEAGWADTQYF.

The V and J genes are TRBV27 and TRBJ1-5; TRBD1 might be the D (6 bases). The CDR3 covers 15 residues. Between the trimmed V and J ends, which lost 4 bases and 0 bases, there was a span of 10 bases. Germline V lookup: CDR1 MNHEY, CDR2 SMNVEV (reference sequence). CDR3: CASSSRGYSNQPQHF. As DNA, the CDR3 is TGTGCCAGCAGTTCCAGGGGATATAGCAATCAGCCCCAGCATTTT.

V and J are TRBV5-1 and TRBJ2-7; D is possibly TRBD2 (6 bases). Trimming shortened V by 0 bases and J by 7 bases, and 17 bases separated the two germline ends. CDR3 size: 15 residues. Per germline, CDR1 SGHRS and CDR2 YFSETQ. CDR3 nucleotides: TGCGCCAGCAGCTTGGCGGGGGATGCGGTTTGGGAGCAGTACTTC. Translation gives CASSLAGDAVWEQYF.